The table lists the clone carrying this T cell receptor (beta chain) with a count of one. The time point: baseline pretreatment blood. Treatment in this sample: 15 Gy SBRT to primary tumor, nephrectomy 4 weeks later. Clones were read by immunoSEQ multiplex PCR, and TCRdb kept only the in-frame ones, dropping some. The sample lists about 59,000 clones, 60% to 85% occurring once. This sample was included in a study of radiation and T cells in renal cell carcinoma. V shed 4 bases and J shed 0 bases, with 7 bases lying between them. The germline V gene has CDR1 SGHRS and CDR2 YFSETQ. The CDR3 has 14 amino acids.

The V gene is TRBV5-1, the J gene TRBJ2-2, with D unresolved. The clonotype was recovered from a man between 60 and 70 years old with renal cell carcinoma. The specimen comprised blood, sampled from a patient whose treatment included radiotherapy and nephrectomy. CDR3 in DNA: TGCGCCAGCAGCGCCCAGACGAACACCGGGGAGCTGTTTTTT. Protein sequence: CASSAQTNTGELFF.